The following is a T cell receptor beta chain sequence with its context. This specimen belongs to a study of T cell repertoires in cytomegalovirus infection. Trimming removed 2 bases at V and 0 bases at J, with 11 bases between. Germline V gene data show CDR1 as SGHTA and CDR2 as FQGNSA. The CDR3 is 16 residues long. TCRdb re-called the reads with MiXCR, one entry per CDR3 protein. The sample has some 170,000 distinct CDR3 sequences; roughly 15% are singletons. The receptor comes from a human donor in good health (CMV status not recorded). Some clones in this sample may be carry-over from other donors' samples. Source material: CD8+ T cells from PBMCs. The J gene is TRBJ2-1, the V gene TRBV7-2; unclear D gene. CDR3 DNA: TGTGCCAGCAGCTTATACCCGATTAGCTCCTACAATGAGCAGTTCTTC. The encoded protein is CASSLYPISSYNEQFF.